This entry features one T cell receptor beta chain sequence. The antigen is undetermined. In TCRdb, the 5' RACE reads were re-called with MiXCR into one record per CDR3 protein. Among about 400,000 distinct CDR3 sequences, around 17% were seen once, and the ten largest hold 20% to 25%. The CDR3 runs to 16 residues. Germline CDR1 and CDR2: SGHVS and FNYEAQ. The junction had 13 bases not matched to a gene; V was cut back by 6 bases and J by 4 bases. The data were obtained in a study of T-cell memory formation after mild COVID-19. Overall study results and limits: Later expanders leaned CD4+, whereas clones that contracted between day 15 and 85 were balanced CD4/CD8. Clones which contracted sat mainly in CM and EM if CD4+, and in EMRA if CD8+. In second-wave clones peaking day 37, SARS-CoV-2 specificity remained unconfirmed.

The sequencing sample was made of PBMCs or a T cell subset sorted from them (not recorded which). The rearrangement links TRBV7-6 to TRBJ2-5; 8 bases are shared with TRBD2. The sequence was obtained from a man aged 18 to 29 who had mild COVID-19 (a few samples of this study predate the infection). Cell type and time point are not known. The CDR3 coding sequence is TGTGCCAGCAGTGGGCGGGGGGTCACGGAGGGAGAGACCCAGTACTTC. As protein: CASSGRGVTEGETQYF.